The 14 T cell receptor beta chains below were found in one sample sequenced in a study of human T cells and chemical hapten exposure. The time point denotes: patch test 1, 2 weeks after DPC sensitization. Specified treatment: therapeutic diphenylcyclopropenone sensitization with weekly scalp DPC. TCRdb reprocessed the RACE reads via MiXCR and lists one record per CDR3 protein. Of fewer than 500,000 distinct CDR3 sequences listed, nearly 5% are singletons. Sample: whole blood, taken in connection with sensitization to the hapten diphenylcyclopropenone (DPC). These receptors came from a woman between 45 and 60 years old with alopecia areata. Some clones in this sample may be carry-over from other donors' samples.

Ten or more counts support this clonotype. The chain employs TRBV7-2 and TRBJ2-3; 9 nucleotides align to TRBD2. After removal of 3 bases from V and 3 bases from J, the junction contained 4 bases not matched to a gene. The germline CDR1 and CDR2 sequences are SGHTA and FQGNSA. The CDR3 spans 15 residues. The DNA for the CDR3 is TGTGCCAGCAGCTTTCCGGGACTAGCTACAGATACGCAGTATTTT. It yields the protein CASSFPGLATDTQYF.

This clonotype has ten or more counts. This sequence joins TRBV6-1 and TRBJ2-3; D is unclear. Looked up from germline, CDR1 is MNHNS and CDR2 is SASEGT. V shed 1 base and J shed 6 bases, with 20 bases lying between them. The CDR3 contains 17 residues. The CDR3 sequence is CASSEEPWAPQRDTQYF. Here the CDR3 DNA reads TGTGCCAGCAGTGAAGAACCGTGGGCCCCTCAGAGGGATACGCAGTATTTT.

This clonotype was detected only a few times. This chain joins TRBV18 and TRBJ1-3; the D is unclear. The CDR3 has 14 amino acids. The germline V gene has CDR1 KGHSH and CDR2 LQKENI. V lost 2 bases and J 0 bases, leaving 5 bases between the germline ends. The CDR3 loop reads CASSPVGSGNTIYF. DNA of the CDR3: TGTGCCAGCTCACCAGTGGGCTCTGGAAACACCATATATTTT.

Of note for this clonotype: This may come from a read error, since a much larger clone is one base off. This rearrangement joins TRBV5-1 to TRBJ1-1; the match to TRBD1 covers 7 bases. The CDR3 extends over 14 amino acids. Germline V CDR1 and CDR2: SGHRS, YFSETQ. In DNA, the CDR3 is TGCGCCAGCAGCACGCACAGGGGACTGTCTGAAGCTTTATTT. Its protein product is CASSTHRGLSEALF.

This chain uses TRBV23-1 with TRBJ2-2, with D perhaps TRBD1 (5 bases). TRBV23-1 is sorted into the ORF group, with uncertain function. Trimming left V 6 bases short and J 5 bases short, with 25 bases between. The CDR3 has 18 amino acids. Written as DNA, the CDR3 is TGCGCCAGCAGCCGCTACAGGTCCCCCTTGTGTCCAACCGGGGAGCTGTTTTTT. It is translated as CASSRYRSPLCPTGELFF.

This clonotype occurred many times. The chain has TRBV10-3 and TRBJ2-2; TRBD2 matches at 8 bases. CDR3 length: 15 amino acids. Germline CDR1 is ENHRY and CDR2 is SYGVKD. V gave up 6 bases and J gave up 4 bases; unmatched junction bases: 7. In DNA form, the CDR3 reads TGTGCCATCAGCTCCAGCGGGAGTGTCACCGGGGAGCTGTTTTTT. The encoded protein is CAISSSGSVTGELFF.

This clonotype turned up a few times. The CDR3, as DNA: TGTGCCAGCAGTCAACCAAGGACTAGCGGGAGAATCGGGGAGCTGTTTTTT. It specifies CASSQPRTSGRIGELFF. The gene calls are TRBV6-5 and TRBJ2-2; 13 nucleotides align to TRBD2. The CDR3 sequence is 17 residues long. Germline lookup yields CDR1 MNHEY and CDR2 SVGAGI. The V and J ends lost 5 bases and 7 bases, in that order; junction bases with no gene match: 10.

This clonotype was detected many times. This rearrangement joins TRBV29-1 to TRBJ2-7; 12 nucleotides match TRBD1. Germline lookup yields CDR1 SQVTM and CDR2 ANQGSEA. J gave up 6 bases and V 7 bases, and 10 bases lay outside the gene matches. This CDR3 is built from 14 residues. The CDR3 reads CSAGGQGASREQYF. As DNA, the CDR3 is TGCAGCGCTGGGGGACAGGGGGCGAGCCGCGAGCAGTACTTC.

This clonotype was found many times. V is TRBV6-5 and J is TRBJ1-5; 11 nucleotides agree with TRBD1. The CDR3 totals 15 residues. The V gene end was trimmed by 4 bases and the J gene end by 6 bases; junction bases not matched to a gene: 5. In germline, CDR1 is MNHEY, CDR2 SVGAGI. The chain's CDR3 is CASSLTGTGGQPQHF. The DNA for the CDR3 is TGTGCCAGCAGTTTGACCGGGACAGGGGGTCAGCCCCAGCATTTT.

This clonotype has a count of ten or more. The chain is built from TRBV5-1 and TRBJ2-2, with D tentatively TRBD2 (5 bases). Trimming cost V 1 base and J 4 bases, with 14 bases left between them. Germline CDR1 is SGHRS and CDR2 is YFSETQ. The length of the CDR3 is 16 residues. CDR3 coding DNA: TGCGCCAGCAGCTTGCGGGCACCAGGACTCACCGGGGAGCTGTTTTTT. Amino acids: CASSLRAPGLTGELFF.

This clonotype showed up just a few times. V is TRBV28 and J is TRBJ1-2; D gene ambiguous. The CDR3 covers 15 residues. CDR1 and CDR2 (germline): MDHEN, SYDVKM. Trimming removed 5 bases from V and 3 bases from J, with 16 bases in between. The CDR3, as DNA: TGTGCCAGCAGTAAGAGGTGGACTGCGGACTATGGCTACACCTTC. It codes for CASSKRWTADYGYTF.

This clonotype was picked up many times. In DNA form, the CDR3 reads TGTGCCATCAGAAGCCCCGCGGGGGCAGCAGATACGCAGTATTTT. This codes for CAIRSPAGAADTQYF. The J gene is TRBJ2-3, the V gene TRBV10-3, with D possibly being TRBD2 (7 bases). Germline V gives CDR1 ENHRY, CDR2 SYGVKD. V was shortened by 6 bases and J by 4 bases, with 17 bases between the two germline ends. This CDR3 has 15 residues.

The chain joins TRBV29-1 to TRBJ2-7, with TRBD2 identical over 7 bases. Germline V gives CDR1 SQVTM, CDR2 ANQGSEA. The J segment lost 2 bases and the V segment lost 5 bases, leaving 6 bases of the junction unmatched. This CDR3 is 13 amino acids long. The CDR3 region has the DNA TGCAGCGTTTATAGCGGGTCTACCTACGAGCAGTACTTC. This translates into CSVYSGSTYEQYF.

The CDR3 reads CASSASPSSYNSPLHF. Written as DNA, the CDR3 is TGTGCCAGCAGCGCCTCACCAAGCTCCTATAATTCACCCCTCCACTTT. The J gene is TRBJ1-6, the V gene TRBV7-9; D not resolved. V lost 5 bases to trimming and J lost 0 bases, with 11 bases between them. This CDR3 has 16 amino acids. Looked up from germline, CDR1 is SEHNR and CDR2 is FQNEAQ (reference sequence).